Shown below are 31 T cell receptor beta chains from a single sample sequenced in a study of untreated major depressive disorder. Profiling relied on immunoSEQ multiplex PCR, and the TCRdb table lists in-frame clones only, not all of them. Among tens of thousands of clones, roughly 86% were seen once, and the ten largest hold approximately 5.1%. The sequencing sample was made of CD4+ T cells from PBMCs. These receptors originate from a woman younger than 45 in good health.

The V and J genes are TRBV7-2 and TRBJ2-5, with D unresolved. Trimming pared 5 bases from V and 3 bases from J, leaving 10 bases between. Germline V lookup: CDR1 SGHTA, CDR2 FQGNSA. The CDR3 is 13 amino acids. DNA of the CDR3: TGTGCCAGCAGCCCTGTGACGGAAGAGACCCAGTACTTC. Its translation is CASSPVTEETQYF.

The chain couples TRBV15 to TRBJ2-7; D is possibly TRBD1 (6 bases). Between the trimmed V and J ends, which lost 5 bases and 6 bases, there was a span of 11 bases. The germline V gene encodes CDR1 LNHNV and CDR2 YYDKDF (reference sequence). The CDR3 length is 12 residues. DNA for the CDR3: TGTGCCACCAGCGGTGAAGGGGGCGAGCAGTACTTC. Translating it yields CATSGEGGEQYF. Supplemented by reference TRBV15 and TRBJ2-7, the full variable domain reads DAMVIQNPRYQVTQFGKPVTLSCSQTLNHNVMYWYQQKSSQAPKLLFHYYDKDFNNEADTPDNFQSRRPNTSFCFLDIRSPGLGDTAMYLCATSGEGGEQYFGPGTRLTVT.

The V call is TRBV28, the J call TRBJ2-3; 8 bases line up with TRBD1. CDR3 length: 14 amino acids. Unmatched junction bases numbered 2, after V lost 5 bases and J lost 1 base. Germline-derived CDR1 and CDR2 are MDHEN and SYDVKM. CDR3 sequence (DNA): TGTGCCAGCAGTCGACAGGGGCGCACAGATACGCAGTATTTT. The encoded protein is CASSRQGRTDTQYF. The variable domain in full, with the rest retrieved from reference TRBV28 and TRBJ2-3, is DVKVTQSSRYLVKRTGEKVFLECVQDMDHENMFWYRQDPGLGLRLIYFSYDVKMKEKGDIPEGYSVSREKKERFSLILESASTNQTSMYLCASSRQGRTDTQYFGPGTRLTVL.

The CDR3 protein is CASSQTVDTEAFF. The CDR3 DNA sequence: TGTGCCAGCAGCCAAACGGTGGACACTGAAGCTTTCTTT. The chain carries TRBV6-5 and TRBJ1-1, with D unresolved. V lost 6 bases and J 3 bases, leaving 11 bases between the germline ends. The CDR3 is 13 amino acids. The germline V gene has CDR1 MNHEY and CDR2 SVGAGI.

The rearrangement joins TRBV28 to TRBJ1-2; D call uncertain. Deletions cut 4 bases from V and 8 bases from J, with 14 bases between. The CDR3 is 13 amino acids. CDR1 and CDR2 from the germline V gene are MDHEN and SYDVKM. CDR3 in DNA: TGTGCCAGCAGTTCGAACATGCGGCGAGGCTACACCTTC. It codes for CASSSNMRRGYTF.

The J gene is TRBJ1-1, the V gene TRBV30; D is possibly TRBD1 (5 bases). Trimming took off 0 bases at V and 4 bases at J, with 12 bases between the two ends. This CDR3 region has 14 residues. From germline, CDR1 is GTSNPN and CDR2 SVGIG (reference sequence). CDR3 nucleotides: TGTGCCTGGAGTGTACTACGGGGGGGCACTGAAGCTTTCTTT. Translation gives CAWSVLRGGTEAFF.

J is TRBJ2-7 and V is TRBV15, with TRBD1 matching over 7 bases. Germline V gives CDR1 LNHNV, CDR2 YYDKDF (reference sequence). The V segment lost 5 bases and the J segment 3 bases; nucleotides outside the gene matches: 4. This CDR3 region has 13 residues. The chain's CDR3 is CATSGRQGYEQYF. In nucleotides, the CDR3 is TGTGCCACCAGCGGGCGACAGGGCTACGAGCAGTACTTC.

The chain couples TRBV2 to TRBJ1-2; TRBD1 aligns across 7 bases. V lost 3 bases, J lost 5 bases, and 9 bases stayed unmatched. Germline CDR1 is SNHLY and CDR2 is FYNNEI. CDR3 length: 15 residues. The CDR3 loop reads CASSDLQGTSYGYTF. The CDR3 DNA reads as TGTGCCAGCAGTGATTTACAGGGGACCTCATATGGCTACACCTTC. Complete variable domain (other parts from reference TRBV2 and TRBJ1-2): EPEVTQTPSHQVTQMGQEVILRCVPISNHLYFYWYRQILGQKVEFLVSFYNNEISEKSEIFDDQFSVERPDGSNFTLKIRSTKLEDSAMYFCASSDLQGTSYGYTFGSGTRLTVV.

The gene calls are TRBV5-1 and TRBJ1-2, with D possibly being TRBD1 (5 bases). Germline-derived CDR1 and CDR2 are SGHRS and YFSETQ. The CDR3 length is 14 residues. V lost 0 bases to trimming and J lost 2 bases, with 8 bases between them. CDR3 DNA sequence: TGCGCCAGCAGCTTGGCCGGGGGAAACTATGGCTACACCTTC. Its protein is CASSLAGGNYGYTF.

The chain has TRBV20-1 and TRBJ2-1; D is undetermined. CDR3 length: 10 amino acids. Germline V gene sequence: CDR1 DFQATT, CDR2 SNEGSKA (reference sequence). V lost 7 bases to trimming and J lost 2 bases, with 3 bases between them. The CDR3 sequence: CSVPYNEQFF. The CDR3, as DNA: TGCAGTGTCCCCTACAATGAGCAGTTCTTC.

In nucleotides, the CDR3 is TGTGCCAGTAGTCACTCTCGCACAGATACGCAGTATTTT. It yields the protein CASSHSRTDTQYF. The chain employs TRBV19 and TRBJ2-3; D remains ambiguous. Looked up from germline, CDR1 is LNHDA and CDR2 is SQIVND (reference sequence). The V end was cut by 5 bases, the J end by 1 base, with 7 bases between. The CDR3 covers 13 residues.

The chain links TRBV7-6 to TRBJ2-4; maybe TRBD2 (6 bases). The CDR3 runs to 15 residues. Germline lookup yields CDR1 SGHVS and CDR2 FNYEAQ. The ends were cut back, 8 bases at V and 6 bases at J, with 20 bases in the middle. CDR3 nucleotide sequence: TGTGCCAGCTCCCCGGAGGGCGGAGAGGGAAACATTCAGTACTTC. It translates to CASSPEGGEGNIQYF.

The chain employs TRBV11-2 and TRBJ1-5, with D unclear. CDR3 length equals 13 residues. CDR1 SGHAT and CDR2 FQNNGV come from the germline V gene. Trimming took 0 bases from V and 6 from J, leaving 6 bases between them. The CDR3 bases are TGTGCCAGCAGCTTAGATTATTTTCAGCCCCAGCATTTT. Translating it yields CASSLDYFQPQHF.

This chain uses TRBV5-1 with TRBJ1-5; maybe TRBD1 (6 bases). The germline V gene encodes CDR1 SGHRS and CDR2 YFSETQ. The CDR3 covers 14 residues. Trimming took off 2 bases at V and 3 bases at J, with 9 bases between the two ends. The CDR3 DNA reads TGCGCCAGCAGCTTTACAGGGCTCAATCAGCCCCAGCATTTT. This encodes CASSFTGLNQPQHF.

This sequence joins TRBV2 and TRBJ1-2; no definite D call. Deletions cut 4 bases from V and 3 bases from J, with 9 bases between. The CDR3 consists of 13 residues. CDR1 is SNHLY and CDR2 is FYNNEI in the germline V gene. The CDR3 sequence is CASSVKADYGYTF. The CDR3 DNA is TGTGCCAGCAGTGTAAAGGCAGACTATGGCTACACCTTC.

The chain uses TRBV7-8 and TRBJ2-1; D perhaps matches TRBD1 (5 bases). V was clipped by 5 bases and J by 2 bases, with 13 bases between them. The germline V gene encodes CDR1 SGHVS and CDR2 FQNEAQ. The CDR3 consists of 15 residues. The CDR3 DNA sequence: TGTGCCAGCAGCCCGGATAGCAGGGCCTACAATGAGCAGTTCTTC. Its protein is CASSPDSRAYNEQFF. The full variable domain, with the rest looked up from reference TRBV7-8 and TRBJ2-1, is GAGVSQSPRYKVAKRGQDVALRCDPISGHVSLFWYQQALGQGPEFLTYFQNEAQLDKSGLPSDRFFAERPEGSVSTLKIQRTQQEDSAVYLCASSPDSRAYNEQFFGPGTRLTVL.

The CDR3 sequence: CASRPMTGGDPNSPLHF. DNA of the CDR3: TGTGCAAGTCGCCCGATGACAGGGGGCGATCCTAATTCACCCCTCCACTTT. The rearrangement links TRBV12-2 to TRBJ1-6; the table's D call, TRBD1, has no DNA check behind it. TRBV12-2 counts as a pseudogene. This CDR3 is built from 17 residues.

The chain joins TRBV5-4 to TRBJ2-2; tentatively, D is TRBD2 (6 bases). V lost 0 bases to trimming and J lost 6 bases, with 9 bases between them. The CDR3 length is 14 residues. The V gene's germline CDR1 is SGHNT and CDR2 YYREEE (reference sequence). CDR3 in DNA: TGTGCCAGCAGCTTGGCGGGGGAAGCCGGGGAGCTGTTTTTT. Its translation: CASSLAGEAGELFF.

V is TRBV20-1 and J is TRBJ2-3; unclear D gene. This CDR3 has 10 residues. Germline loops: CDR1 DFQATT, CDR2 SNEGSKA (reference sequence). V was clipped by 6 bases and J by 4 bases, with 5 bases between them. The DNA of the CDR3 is TGCAGTGCAGGCCCAGATACGCAGTATTTT. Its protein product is CSAGPDTQYF.

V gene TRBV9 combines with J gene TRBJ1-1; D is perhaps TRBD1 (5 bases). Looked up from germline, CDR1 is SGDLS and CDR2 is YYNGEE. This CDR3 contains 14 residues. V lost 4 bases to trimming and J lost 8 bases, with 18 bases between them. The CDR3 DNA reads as TGTGCCAGCAGCCCCCCCGGGGGAGGTCTCGAAGCTTTCTTT. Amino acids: CASSPPGGGLEAFF.

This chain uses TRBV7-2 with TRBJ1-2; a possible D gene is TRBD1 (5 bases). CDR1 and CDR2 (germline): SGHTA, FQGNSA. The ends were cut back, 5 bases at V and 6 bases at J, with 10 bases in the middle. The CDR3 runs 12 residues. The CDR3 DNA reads TGTGCCAGCAGCCGACAGTCCCATGGCTACACCTTC. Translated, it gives CASSRQSHGYTF.

CDR3 loop: CAWSWGTSEQYF. The CDR3 DNA reads TGTGCCTGGAGCTGGGGGACTAGCGAGCAGTACTTC. The chain carries TRBV30 and TRBJ2-7; TRBD2 matches at 8 bases. CDR1 GTSNPN and CDR2 SVGIG come from the germline V gene (reference sequence). The CDR3 is made up of 12 amino acids. With 3 bases clipped from V and 6 bases from J, the junction kept 4 bases outside the gene matches.

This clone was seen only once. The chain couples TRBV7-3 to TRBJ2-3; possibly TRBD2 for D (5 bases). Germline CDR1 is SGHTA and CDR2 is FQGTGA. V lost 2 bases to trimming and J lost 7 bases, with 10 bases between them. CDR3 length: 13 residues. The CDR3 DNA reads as TGTGCCAGCAGCTTAGGGCCGGGGAATACGCAGTATTTT. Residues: CASSLGPGNTQYF.

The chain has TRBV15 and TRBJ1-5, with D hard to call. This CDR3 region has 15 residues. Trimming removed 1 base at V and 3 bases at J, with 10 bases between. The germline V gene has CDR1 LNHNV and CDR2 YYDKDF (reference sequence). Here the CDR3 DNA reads TGTGCCACCAGCAGAGGATTTCAGGACAATCAGCCCCAGCATTTT. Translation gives CATSRGFQDNQPQHF. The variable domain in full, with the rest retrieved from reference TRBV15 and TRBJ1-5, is DAMVIQNPRYQVTQFGKPVTLSCSQTLNHNVMYWYQQKSSQAPKLLFHYYDKDFNNEADTPDNFQSRRPNTSFCFLDIRSPGLGDTAMYLCATSRGFQDNQPQHFGDGTRLSIL.

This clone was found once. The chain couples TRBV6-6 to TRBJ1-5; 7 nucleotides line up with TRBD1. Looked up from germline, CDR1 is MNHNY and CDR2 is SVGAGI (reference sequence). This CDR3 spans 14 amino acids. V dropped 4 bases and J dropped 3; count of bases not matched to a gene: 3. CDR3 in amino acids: CASSSGGYNQPQHF. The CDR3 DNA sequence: TGTGCCAGCAGTTCAGGGGGGTACAATCAGCCCCAGCATTTT.

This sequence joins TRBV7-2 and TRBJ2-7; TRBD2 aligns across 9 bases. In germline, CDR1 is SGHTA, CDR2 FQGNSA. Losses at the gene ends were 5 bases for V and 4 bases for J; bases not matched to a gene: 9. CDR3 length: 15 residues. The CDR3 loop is CASSADWRGGYEQYF. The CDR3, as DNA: TGTGCCAGCAGCGCCGACTGGCGGGGGGGGTACGAGCAGTACTTC.

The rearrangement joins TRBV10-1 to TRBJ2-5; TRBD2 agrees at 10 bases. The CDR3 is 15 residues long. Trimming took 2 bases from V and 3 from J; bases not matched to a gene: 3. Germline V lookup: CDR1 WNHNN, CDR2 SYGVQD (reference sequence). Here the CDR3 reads CASSEGLAGEETQYF. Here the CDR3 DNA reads TGCGCCAGCAGTGAGGGTCTAGCGGGGGAAGAGACCCAGTACTTC.

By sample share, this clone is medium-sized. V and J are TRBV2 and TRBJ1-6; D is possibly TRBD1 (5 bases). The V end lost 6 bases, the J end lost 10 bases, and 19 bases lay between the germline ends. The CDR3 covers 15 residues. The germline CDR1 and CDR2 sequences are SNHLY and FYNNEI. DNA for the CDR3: TGTGCCAGCAGGGTCTTTTGGGGCATAGGCTCACCCCTCCACTTT. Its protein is CASRVFWGIGSPLHF.

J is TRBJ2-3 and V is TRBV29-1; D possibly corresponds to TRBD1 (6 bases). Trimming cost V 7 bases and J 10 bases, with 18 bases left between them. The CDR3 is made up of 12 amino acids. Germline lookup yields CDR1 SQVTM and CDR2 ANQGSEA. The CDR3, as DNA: TGCAGCGCAGGGGCCAGGGACCAGGCGCAGTATTTT. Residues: CSAGARDQAQYF.

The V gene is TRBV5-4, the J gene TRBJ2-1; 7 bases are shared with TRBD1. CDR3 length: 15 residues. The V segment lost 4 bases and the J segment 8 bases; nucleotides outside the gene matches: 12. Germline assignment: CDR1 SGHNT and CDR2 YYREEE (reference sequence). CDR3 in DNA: TGTGCCAGCAGCGATCCCCGACAGGGTAGCGATGAGCAGTTCTTC. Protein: CASSDPRQGSDEQFF. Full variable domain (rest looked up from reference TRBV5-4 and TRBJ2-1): ETGVTQSPTHLIKTRGQQVTLRCSSQSGHNTVSWYQQALGQGPQFIFQYYREEENGRGNFPPRFSGLQFPNYSSELNVNALELDDSALYLCASSDPRQGSDEQFFGPGTRLTVL.

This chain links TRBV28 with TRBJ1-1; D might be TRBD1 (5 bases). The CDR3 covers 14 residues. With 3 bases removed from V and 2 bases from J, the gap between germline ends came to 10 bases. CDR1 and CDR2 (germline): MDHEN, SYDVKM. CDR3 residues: CASSFPTVNTEAFF. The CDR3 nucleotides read TGTGCCAGCAGTTTTCCGACAGTAAACACTGAAGCTTTCTTT.